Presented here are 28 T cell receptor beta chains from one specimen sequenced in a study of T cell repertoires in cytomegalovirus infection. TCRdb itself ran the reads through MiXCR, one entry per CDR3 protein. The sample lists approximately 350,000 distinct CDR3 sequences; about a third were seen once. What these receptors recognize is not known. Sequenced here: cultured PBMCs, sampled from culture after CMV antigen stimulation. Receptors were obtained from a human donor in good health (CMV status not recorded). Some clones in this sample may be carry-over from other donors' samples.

CDR3 residues: CSATTLGEAFF. The CDR3 nucleotides read TGCAGTGCTACCACCCTGGGAGAAGCTTTCTTT. V is TRBV20-1 and J is TRBJ1-1; D gene unclear. The CDR3 spans 11 residues. V was trimmed by 4 bases and J by 8 bases, leaving 11 bases between them. Germline CDR1 reads DFQATT; CDR2 reads SNEGSKA (reference sequence).

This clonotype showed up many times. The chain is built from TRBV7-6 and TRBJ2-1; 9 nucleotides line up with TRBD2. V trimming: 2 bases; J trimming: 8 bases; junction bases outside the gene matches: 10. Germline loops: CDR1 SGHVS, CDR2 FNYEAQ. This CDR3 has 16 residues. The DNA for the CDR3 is TGTGCCAGCAGCTTACTAGCGGGGATATTGACGGATGAGCAGTTCTTC. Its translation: CASSLLAGILTDEQFF. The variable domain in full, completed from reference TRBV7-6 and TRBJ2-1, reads GAGVSQSPRYKVTKRGQDVALRCDPISGHVSLYWYRQALGQGPEFLTYFNYEAQQDKSGLPNDRFSAERPEGSISTLTIQRTEQRDSAMYRCASSLLAGILTDEQFFGPGTRLTVL.

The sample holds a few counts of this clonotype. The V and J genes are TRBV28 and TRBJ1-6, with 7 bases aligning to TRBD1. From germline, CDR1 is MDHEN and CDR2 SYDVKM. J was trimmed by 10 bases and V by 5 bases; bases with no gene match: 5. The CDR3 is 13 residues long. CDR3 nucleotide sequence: TGTGCCAGCAGTCAAACAGGGGCCTCACCCCTCCACTTT. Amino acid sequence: CASSQTGASPLHF.

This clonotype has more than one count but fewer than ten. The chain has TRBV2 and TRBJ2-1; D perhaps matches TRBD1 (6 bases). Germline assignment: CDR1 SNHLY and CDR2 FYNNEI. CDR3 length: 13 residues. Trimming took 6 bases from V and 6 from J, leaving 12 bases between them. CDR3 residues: CASRQQGSNEQFF. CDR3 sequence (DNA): TGTGCCAGCAGGCAACAGGGAAGCAATGAGCAGTTCTTC.

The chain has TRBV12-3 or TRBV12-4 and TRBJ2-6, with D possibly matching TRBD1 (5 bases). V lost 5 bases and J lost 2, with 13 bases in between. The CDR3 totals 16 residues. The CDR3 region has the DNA TGTGCCAGCAGTACTCCAGGGTTGCCTGGGGCCAACGTCCTGACTTTC. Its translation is CASSTPGLPGANVLTF.

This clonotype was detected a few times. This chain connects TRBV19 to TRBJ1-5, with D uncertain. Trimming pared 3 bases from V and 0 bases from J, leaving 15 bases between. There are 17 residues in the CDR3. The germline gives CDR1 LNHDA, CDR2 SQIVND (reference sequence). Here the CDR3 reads CASSMRGHRYSNQPQHF. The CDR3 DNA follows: TGTGCCAGTAGTATGAGAGGGCACAGATATAGCAATCAGCCCCAGCATTTT.

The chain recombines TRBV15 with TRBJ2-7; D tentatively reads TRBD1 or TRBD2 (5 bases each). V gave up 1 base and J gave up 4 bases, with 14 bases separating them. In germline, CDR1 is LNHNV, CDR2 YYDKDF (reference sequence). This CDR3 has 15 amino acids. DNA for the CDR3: TGTGCCACCAGCAGAGGCGGAGCCAGGGAGTACGAGCAGTACTTC. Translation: CATSRGGAREYEQYF.

CDR3 residues: CASSLGQGSRQVPQYF. The CDR3, as DNA: TGTGCCAGCAGCTTGGGACAGGGGAGCCGTCAGGTGCCCCAGTACTTC. This chain links TRBV5-6 with TRBJ2-5; TRBD1 matches at 8 bases. The CDR3 sequence is 16 residues long. V lost 0 bases, J lost 9 bases, and 13 bases stayed unmatched. Germline V gene data show CDR1 as SGHDT and CDR2 as YYEEEE. Using reference TRBV5-6 and TRBJ2-5 for the parts outside the CDR3, the full variable domain is DAGVTQSPTHLIKTRGQQVTLRCSPKSGHDTVSWYQQALGQGPQFIFQYYEEEERQRGNFPDRFSGHQFPNYSSELNVNALLLGDSALYLCASSLGQGSRQVPQYFGPGTRLLVL.

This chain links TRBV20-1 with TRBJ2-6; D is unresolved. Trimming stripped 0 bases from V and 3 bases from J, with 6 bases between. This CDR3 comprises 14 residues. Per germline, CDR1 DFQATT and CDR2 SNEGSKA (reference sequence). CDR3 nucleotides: TGCAGTGCTAGAGATCCTCGTGGGGCCAACGTCCTGACTTTC. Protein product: CSARDPRGANVLTF.

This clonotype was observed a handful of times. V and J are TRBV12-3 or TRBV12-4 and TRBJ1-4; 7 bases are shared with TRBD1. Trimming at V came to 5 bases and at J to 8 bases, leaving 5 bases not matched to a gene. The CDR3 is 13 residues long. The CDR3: CASSGQEGEKLFF. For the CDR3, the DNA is TGTGCCAGCAGTGGACAGGAAGGGGAAAAACTGTTTTTT.

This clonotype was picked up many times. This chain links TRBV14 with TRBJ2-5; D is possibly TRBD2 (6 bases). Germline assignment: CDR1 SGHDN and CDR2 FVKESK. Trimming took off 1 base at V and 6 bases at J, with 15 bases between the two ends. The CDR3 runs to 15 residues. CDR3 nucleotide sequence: TGTGCCAGCAGCCAAGGGTTGAGCCGGGAGCAGACCCAGTACTTC. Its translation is CASSQGLSREQTQYF.

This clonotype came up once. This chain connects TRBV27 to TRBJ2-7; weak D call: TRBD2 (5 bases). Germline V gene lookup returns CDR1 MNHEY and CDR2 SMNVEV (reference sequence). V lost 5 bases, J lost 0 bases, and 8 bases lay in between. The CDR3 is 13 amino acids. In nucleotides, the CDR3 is TGTGCCAGCAGTCTACGGGACTCCTACGAGCAGTACGTC. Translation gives CASSLRDSYEQYV.

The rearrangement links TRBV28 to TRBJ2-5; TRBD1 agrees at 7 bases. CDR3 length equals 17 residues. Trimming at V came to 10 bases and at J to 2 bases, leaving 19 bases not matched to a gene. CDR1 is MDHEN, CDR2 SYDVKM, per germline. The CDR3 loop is CATTLERGPTIQETQYF. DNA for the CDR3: TGTGCCACCACTCTTGAGAGGGGGCCCACTATTCAAGAGACCCAGTACTTC.

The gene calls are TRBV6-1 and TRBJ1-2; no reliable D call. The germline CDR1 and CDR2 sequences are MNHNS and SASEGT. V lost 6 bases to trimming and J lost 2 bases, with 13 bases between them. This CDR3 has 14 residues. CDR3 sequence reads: CASRVDSLNYGYTF. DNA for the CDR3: TGTGCCAGCAGGGTAGACTCCCTCAACTATGGCTACACCTTC.

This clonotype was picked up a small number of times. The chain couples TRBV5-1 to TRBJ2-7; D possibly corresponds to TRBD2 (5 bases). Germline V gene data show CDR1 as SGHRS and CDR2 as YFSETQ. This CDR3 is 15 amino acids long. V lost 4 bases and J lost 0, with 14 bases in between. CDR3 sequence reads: CASSPLPGSSYEQYV. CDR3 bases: TGCGCCAGCAGCCCCCTGCCGGGGAGCTCCTACGAGCAGTACGTC.

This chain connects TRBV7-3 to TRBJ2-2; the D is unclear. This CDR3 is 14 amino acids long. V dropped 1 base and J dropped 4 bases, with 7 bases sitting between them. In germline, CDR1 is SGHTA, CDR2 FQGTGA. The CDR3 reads CASSLSQVTGELFF. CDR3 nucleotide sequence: TGTGCCAGCAGCTTAAGTCAAGTCACCGGGGAGCTGTTTTTT.

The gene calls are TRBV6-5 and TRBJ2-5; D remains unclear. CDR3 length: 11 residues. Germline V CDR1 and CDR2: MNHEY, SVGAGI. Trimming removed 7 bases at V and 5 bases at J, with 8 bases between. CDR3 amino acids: CASTRFETQYF. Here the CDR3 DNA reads TGTGCCAGCACCCGTTTTGAGACCCAGTACTTC.

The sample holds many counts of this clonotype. CDR3 DNA: TGTGCCTGGAGTGTAAACCGGCCCAACACCATATATTTT. This encodes CAWSVNRPNTIYF. J is TRBJ1-3 and V is TRBV30, with D uncertain. This CDR3 spans 13 amino acids. Germline assignment: CDR1 GTSNPN and CDR2 SVGIG (reference sequence). V shed 0 bases and J shed 7 bases, with 10 bases lying between them.

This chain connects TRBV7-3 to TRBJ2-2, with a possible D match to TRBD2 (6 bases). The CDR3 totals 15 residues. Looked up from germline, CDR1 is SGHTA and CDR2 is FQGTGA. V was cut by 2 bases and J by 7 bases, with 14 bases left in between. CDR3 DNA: TGTGCCAGCAGCTTACGCGGGATCGTGGGCGGGGAGCTGTTTTTT. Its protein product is CASSLRGIVGGELFF.

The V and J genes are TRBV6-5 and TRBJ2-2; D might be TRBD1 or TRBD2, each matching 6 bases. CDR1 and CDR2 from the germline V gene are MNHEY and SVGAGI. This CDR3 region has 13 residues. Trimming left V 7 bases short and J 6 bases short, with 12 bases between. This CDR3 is CASKLGGSGELFF. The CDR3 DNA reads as TGTGCCAGCAAATTAGGGGGGTCCGGGGAGCTGTTTTTT.

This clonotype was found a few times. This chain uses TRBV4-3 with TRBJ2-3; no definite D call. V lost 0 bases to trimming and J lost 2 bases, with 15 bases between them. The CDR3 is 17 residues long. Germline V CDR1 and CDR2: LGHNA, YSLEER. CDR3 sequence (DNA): TGCGCCAGCAGCCAAGATGACATGGCGGAACACACAGATACGCAGTATTTT. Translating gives CASSQDDMAEHTDTQYF.

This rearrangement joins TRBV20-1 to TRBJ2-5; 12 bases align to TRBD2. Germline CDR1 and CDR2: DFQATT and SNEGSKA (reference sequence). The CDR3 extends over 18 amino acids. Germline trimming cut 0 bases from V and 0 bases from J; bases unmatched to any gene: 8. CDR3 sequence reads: CSARDGLAGGEHQETQYF. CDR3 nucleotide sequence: TGCAGTGCTAGAGACGGGCTAGCGGGAGGGGAACACCAAGAGACCCAGTACTTC.

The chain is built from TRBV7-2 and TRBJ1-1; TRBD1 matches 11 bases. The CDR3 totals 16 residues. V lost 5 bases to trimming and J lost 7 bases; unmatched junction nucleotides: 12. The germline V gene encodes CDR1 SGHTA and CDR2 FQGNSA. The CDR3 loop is CASSLNPGQGGYEAFF. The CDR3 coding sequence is TGTGCCAGCAGCCTGAACCCGGGACAGGGGGGATATGAAGCTTTCTTT.

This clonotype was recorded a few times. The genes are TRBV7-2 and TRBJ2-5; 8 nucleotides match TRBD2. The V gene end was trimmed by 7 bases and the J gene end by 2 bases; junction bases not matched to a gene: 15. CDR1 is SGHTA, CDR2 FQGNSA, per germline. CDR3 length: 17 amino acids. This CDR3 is CASNIGVGGRRQETQYF. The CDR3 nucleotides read TGTGCCAGCAACATTGGAGTCGGCGGGAGGAGGCAAGAGACCCAGTACTTC.

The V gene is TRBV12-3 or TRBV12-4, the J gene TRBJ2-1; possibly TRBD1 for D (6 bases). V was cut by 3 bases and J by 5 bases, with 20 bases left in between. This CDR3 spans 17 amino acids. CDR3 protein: CASSFRKGVFLDNEQFF. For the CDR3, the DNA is TGTGCCAGCAGTTTTCGGAAGGGGGTTTTTTTGGACAATGAGCAGTTCTTC.

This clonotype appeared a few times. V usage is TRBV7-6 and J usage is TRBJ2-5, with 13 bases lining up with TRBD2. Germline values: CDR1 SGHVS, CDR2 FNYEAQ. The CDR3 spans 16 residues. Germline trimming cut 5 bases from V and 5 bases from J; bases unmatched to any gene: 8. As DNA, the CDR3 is TGTGCCAGCAGCCGCCAAAGACTAGCGGGGGGTGAGACCCAGTACTTC. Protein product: CASSRQRLAGGETQYF.

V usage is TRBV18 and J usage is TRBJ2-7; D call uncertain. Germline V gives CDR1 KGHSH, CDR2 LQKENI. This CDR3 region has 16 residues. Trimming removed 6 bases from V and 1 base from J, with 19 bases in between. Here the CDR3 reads CASSLRAGTLSYEQYF. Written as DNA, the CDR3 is TGTGCCAGCTCCCTAAGGGCAGGAACTTTATCCTACGAGCAGTACTTC.

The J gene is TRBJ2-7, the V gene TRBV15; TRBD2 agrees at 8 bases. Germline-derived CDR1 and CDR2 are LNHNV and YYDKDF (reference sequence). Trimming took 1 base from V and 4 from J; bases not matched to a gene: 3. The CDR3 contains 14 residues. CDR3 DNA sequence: TGTGCCACCAGCAGAGGCGGGGGGCCGTACGAGCAGTACTTC. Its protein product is CATSRGGGPYEQYF.